Listed below are T cell receptor beta chains from one sample, sequenced in a study of T cells in Graves' hyperthyroidism and ophthalmopathy. TCRdb re-analysed the multiplex PCR reads in MiXCR, keeping a single row per CDR3 protein. The sample lists roughly 580,000 distinct CDR3 sequences, approximately 15% occurring once. The specimen was blood. The receptors stem from a woman aged 30 to 39 with Graves' hyperthyroidism that later progressed to Graves' ophthalmopathy. Both conserved end residues are part of each CDR3. Each record gives: J gene, D gene, clone size, V gene, CDR3 DNA, CDR3 protein. The D gene is left open where the match is weak. Rows may omit the clone size; those that give it use once, few, many or a size class.

TRBJ2-1 . many TRBV27 TGTGCCAGCAGTTTGGGCGGGATCAATGAGCAGTTCTTC CASSLGGINEQFF
TRBJ2-1 . many TRBV5-1 TGCGCCAGCAGCTTGTGGCAGGATGGTGAGCAGTTCTTC CASSLWQDGEQFF
TRBJ2-7 . many TRBV3-1 TGTGCCAGCAGCCAAGGGGGCTCTGTCGAGCAGTACTTC CASSQGGSVEQYF
TRBJ2-7 . . TRBV3-1 TGTGCCAGCAGCCAAGGTGAAGGCTACGAGCAGTACTTC CASSQGEGYEQYF
TRBJ2-5 . many TRBV12-3/TRBV12-4 TGTGCCAGCAGTATCCTCAGACCCCAAGAGACCCAGTACTTC CASSILRPQETQYF
TRBJ2-1 . many TRBV5-1 TGCGCCAGCAGCGTCGACGACCTGTCCTACAATGAGCAGTTCTTC CASSVDDLSYNEQFF
TRBJ2-1 TRBD2 many TRBV7-9 TGTGCCAGCAGCCATGGACTAGCGGGAGCACATGAGCAGTTCTTC CASSHGLAGAHEQFF
TRBJ2-5 . many TRBV7-2 TGTGCCAGCAGTCCCTCCGGACTCCAGGGGCAAGAGACCCAGTACTTC CASSPSGLQGQETQYF
TRBJ1-1 . many TRBV12-3/TRBV12-4 TGTGCCAGCAGCGTCATGGAGTGGCTGGAAGCTTTCTTT CASSVMEWLEAFF
TRBJ2-2 TRBD1 few TRBV4-2 TGTGCCAGCAGCCTTAAGGTGGACAGGGAAACCGGGGAGCTGTTTTTT CASSLKVDRETGELFF
TRBJ2-7 TRBD2 many TRBV11-2 TGTGCCAGCAGCTTTGAAACACAGCGGGAGTCTTACGAGCAGTACTTC CASSFETQRESYEQYF
TRBJ1-3 . many TRBV12-3/TRBV12-4 TGTGCCAGCAGTTACGGACACACGAGCTCTGGAAACACCATATATTTT CASSYGHTSSGNTIYF
TRBJ1-1 TRBD1 many TRBV11-3 TGTGCCAGCAGCTTAGGTCGGTCAGGGGGCTCTGAAGCTTTCTTT CASSLGRSGGSEAFF
TRBJ2-7 TRBD1 many TRBV28 TGTGCCAGCAGTTTAAGGGACAGGCTCACTGAGCAGTACTTC CASSLRDRLTEQYF
TRBJ2-3 TRBD2 few TRBV7-9 TGTGCCAGCAGGAAGGCGGGAGGGGGAGATACGCAGTATTTT CASRKAGGGDTQYF